The rows below give T cell receptor beta chains drawn from one sample of a study of T cell repertoires in cytomegalovirus infection. Each CDR3 protein gets one entry after TCRdb re-called the reads with MiXCR. Of some 240,000 distinct CDR3 sequences listed, around 15% are singletons. Sequenced: CD8+ T cells from PBMCs. The receptors come from a human donor in good health (CMV status not recorded). Some clones in this sample may be carry-over from other donors' samples. Each CDR3 is given with its conserved first and last residue. D genes are given only for firm matches. Clone size is shown for a subset of rows, as once, few, many or a class of expanded clone.

CDR3aa,CDR3nt,d_gene,v_gene,abundance,j_gene
CASYEGGTYNEQFF,TGTGCCAGCTATGAAGGGGGCACGTACAATGAGCAGTTCTTC,TRBD1,TRBV18,many,TRBJ2-1
CASRGLQGALQPQHF,TGTGCCAGCAGGGGATTGCAGGGGGCATTGCAGCCCCAGCATTTT,TRBD1,TRBV2,.,TRBJ1-5
CASSPLGQTSTDTQYF,TGTGCCAGCAGCCCCCTTGGACAGACTAGCACAGATACGCAGTATTTT,.,TRBV7-8,many,TRBJ2-3
CSVHTGESTEAFF,TGCAGCGTACACACAGGGGAGAGCACTGAAGCTTTCTTT,TRBD1,TRBV29-1,.,TRBJ1-1
CSARDRVAGSLSPYEQYF,TGCAGTGCTAGAGATCGAGTAGCGGGGAGTCTCTCTCCCTACGAGCAGTACTTC,TRBD2,TRBV20-1,many,TRBJ2-7
CASRGAGDPSPDF,TGTGCCAGCAGGGGAGCGGGAGACCCCTCGCCGGACTTC,TRBD2,TRBV6-2/TRBV6-3,.,TRBJ2-7
CASSLVLGADEKLFF,TGTGCCAGCAGCTTAGTTCTCGGGGCGGATGAAAAACTGTTTTTT,.,TRBV7-6,many,TRBJ1-4
CASSLTPGIVDGYTF,TGCGCCAGCAGCCTAACACCGGGTATAGTAGATGGCTACACCTTC,.,TRBV4-1,few,TRBJ1-2
CASSTRQGTEAFF,TGCGCCAGCAGTACGAGACAGGGGACTGAAGCTTTCTTT,TRBD1,TRBV5-1,.,TRBJ1-1
CASSSRTGGDTGELFF,TGTGCCAGCAGCTCCCGGACAGGAGGAGACACCGGGGAGCTGTTTTTT,TRBD1,TRBV7-8,many,TRBJ2-2
CASGIGGSYNSPLHF,TGTGCCAGCGGGATTGGGGGCTCCTATAATTCACCCCTCCACTTT,.,TRBV28,.,TRBJ1-6
CSVEGRSYEQYF,TGCAGCGTTGAAGGCCGCTCCTACGAGCAGTACTTC,.,TRBV29-1,.,TRBJ2-7
CASSYSSSGANVLTF,TGTGCCAGCAGTTACTCGAGTTCTGGGGCCAACGTCCTGACTTTC,.,TRBV6-6,many,TRBJ2-6
CASSYSAGRARAFF,TGTGCCAGCAGTTACTCAGCAGGGCGCGCGAGGGCTTTCTTT,.,TRBV6-2/TRBV6-3,few,TRBJ1-1
CASRQQTPLNTEAFF,TGTGCCAGCCGACAACAGACTCCCTTGAACACTGAAGCTTTCTTT,.,TRBV7-8,.,TRBJ1-1
CSARLLWQGLTEAFF,TGCAGTGCTAGGTTGCTTTGGCAGGGCTTAACTGAAGCTTTCTTT,.,TRBV20-1,.,TRBJ1-1